The clone carrying this T cell receptor (beta chain) was observed a few times. Authors' processing steps: The authors estimated nucleated cell counts from reference gene primer amplification. Method: immunoSEQ multiplex PCR; TCRdb's copy keeps in-frame clones and lacks some. The V and J calls and the clone size are those of that table, but D and trimming were determined from the DNA. The profile shows 140,000 or so clones, around 80% of them singletons. The sample is drawn from a study of blood T cell repertoires in COVID-19. Looking at the study overall: COVID-19 samples from acute and convalescent phases originated in the United States, Italy and Spain. T cells, B-cell-depleted T cells, or PBMCs supplied cDNA or gDNA.

From germline, CDR1 is MDHEN and CDR2 SYDVKM. The CDR3 loop spans 16 amino acids. The ends were cut back, 1 base at V and 3 bases at J, with 15 bases in the middle. This TCR was sampled from a woman aged 55-75 years with acute or convalescent COVID-19. The rearrangement joins TRBV28 to TRBJ1-1; D is possibly TRBD1 (5 bases). Sequencing input: peripheral blood. The CDR3 nucleotides are TGTGCCAGCAGTTTATTCAAAATGAAGGGGTACACTGAAGCTTTCTTT. Translating gives CASSLFKMKGYTEAFF.